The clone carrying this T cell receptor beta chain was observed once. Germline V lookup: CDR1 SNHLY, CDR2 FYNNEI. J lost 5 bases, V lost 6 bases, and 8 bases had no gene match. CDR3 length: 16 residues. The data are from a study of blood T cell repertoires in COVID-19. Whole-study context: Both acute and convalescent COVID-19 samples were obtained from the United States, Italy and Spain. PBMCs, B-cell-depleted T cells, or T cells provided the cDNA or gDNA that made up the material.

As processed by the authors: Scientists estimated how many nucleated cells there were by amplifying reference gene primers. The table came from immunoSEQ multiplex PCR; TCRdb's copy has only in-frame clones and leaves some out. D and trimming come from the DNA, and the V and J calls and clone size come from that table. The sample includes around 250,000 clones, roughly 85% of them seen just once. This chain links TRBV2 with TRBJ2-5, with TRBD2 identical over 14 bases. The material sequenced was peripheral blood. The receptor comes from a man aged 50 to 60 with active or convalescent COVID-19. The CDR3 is CASRGTSGSMGETQYF. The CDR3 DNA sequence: TGTGCCAGCAGGGGGACTAGCGGGAGTATGGGGGAGACCCAGTACTTC.